This TCR beta chain was profiled in a study of T cell repertoires in cytomegalovirus infection. With regard to this clonotype: The antigen is unknown.

TCRdb reanalysed the reads using MiXCR and keeps one entry per CDR3 protein. The sample lists 830,000 or so distinct CDR3 sequences, 30% to 35% seen once, with under 15% in the top ten. The receptor was derived from a human donor in good health (CMV status not recorded). Some clones in this sample may be carry-over from other donors' samples. The source was cultured CD8+ T cells from PBMCs, collected from culture after CMV antigen stimulation.

CDR3 in amino acids: CASSSGTGGTINYGYTF. The CDR3 DNA reads TGTGCCAGCAGTTCCGGGACAGGGGGAACCATTAACTATGGCTACACCTTC. This chain uses TRBV12-3 or TRBV12-4 with TRBJ1-2, with 11 bases aligning to TRBD1. This CDR3 has 17 residues. Trimming cost V 4 bases and J 1 base; bases outside gene matches: 8.